This is a list of T cell receptor beta chains from one sample in a study of shared clonotypes between healthy human individuals. The data were produced by immunoSEQ multiplex PCR, yet TCRdb's version contains in-frame clones alone and is incomplete. The profile shows some 2.3 million clones, approximately 95% of them singletons. Sequenced input: naive CD4+ T cells from PBMCs. The origin of the receptors is a man aged 18 to 30 in good health. Some clones in this sample may be carry-over from other donors' samples. Both conserved end residues are part of each CDR3. The D gene is left open where the match is weak. The size of a clone is reported for some rows only, either as once, few or many, or as a class for expanded clones.

abundance	d_gene	v_gene	j_gene	CDR3nt	CDR3aa
NA	NA	TRBV5-1	TRBJ2-7	TGCGCCAGCGGTCAGGGCTTATCCTCCGGCGAGCAGTACTTC	CASGQGLSSGEQYF
NA	NA	TRBV10-1	TRBJ2-7	TGCGCCAGCAGTGAGGACGGAAGCTCCTACGAGCAGTACTTC	CASSEDGSSYEQYF
NA	TRBD1	TRBV7-3	TRBJ2-2	TGTGCCAGCAGCCCACCTCACGCCGGGACAGCCTCTACCGGGGAGCTGTTTTTT	CASSPPHAGTASTGELFF
NA	NA	TRBV30	TRBJ2-3	TGTGCCTGGAGTACGGAGGCTAGCACAGATACGCAGTATTTT	CAWSTEASTDTQYF
NA	NA	TRBV6-1	TRBJ2-3	TGTGCCACCCAACTAGTTAGCACAGATACGCAGTATTTT	CATQLVSTDTQYF
NA	TRBD2	TRBV9	TRBJ2-2	TGTGCCAGCAGCGTAGGGACTAGCGGGAGCACCGGGGAGCTGTTTTTT	CASSVGTSGSTGELFF
NA	TRBD2	TRBV4-2	TRBJ2-1	TGTGCCAGCAGCCAGGGAAATAGCGGGGGGTACAATGAGCAGTTCTTC	CASSQGNSGGYNEQFF
NA	TRBD2	TRBV6-5	TRBJ2-1	TGTGCCAGCCGCGGACCTGGACTAGGTAACAATGAGCAGTTCTTC	CASRGPGLGNNEQFF
NA	NA	TRBV25-1	TRBJ2-5	TGTGCCAGCAGTGAATTCGCTGGAGCCTCGGGGACCCAGTACTTC	CASSEFAGASGTQYF
NA	NA	TRBV4-1	TRBJ1-5	TGCGCCAGCAGCCACCTCGTCGGGGGCCGTAATCAGCCCCAGCATTTT	CASSHLVGGRNQPQHF
once	NA	TRBV5-1	TRBJ1-1	TGCGCCAGCAGCTTGGTGGGCTCCCTGGTGGCTGAAGCTTTCTTT	CASSLVGSLVAEAFF
NA	NA	TRBV9	TRBJ2-5	TGTGCCAGCAGCCCTCCCGGCAGGGGTTCGTTGGAGACCCAGTACTTC	CASSPPGRGSLETQYF
NA	TRBD2	TRBV11-2	TRBJ2-7	TGTGCCAGCAGCTTTAGCGGGGATTCGTCCTACGAGCAGTACTTC	CASSFSGDSSYEQYF
NA	NA	TRBV2	TRBJ1-6	TGTGCCAGCAGTGATGGGGGGGCTTCACCCCTCCACTTT	CASSDGGASPLHF
NA	NA	TRBV5-1	TRBJ2-7	TGCGCCAGCAGCCAGGGGTTGGAGCCCTACGAGCAGTACTTC	CASSQGLEPYEQYF
NA	NA	TRBV7-8	TRBJ2-1	TGTGCCAGCAGCTTAGACTCCCCTATGGATATACAGTTCTTC	CASSLDSPMDIQFF
NA	NA	TRBV4-1	TRBJ2-7	TGCGCCAGCAGCCAAGATCATCCAGTCTCCTACGAGCAGTACTTC	CASSQDHPVSYEQYF
NA	TRBD1	TRBV28	TRBJ1-2	TGTGCCAGCAGGGAGAGACAGGGTTACTACACCTTC	CASRERQGYYTF
NA	TRBD2	TRBV18	TRBJ2-1	TGTGCCAGCTCGCCGACTAGCGGGAGCTACAATGAGCAGTTCTTC	CASSPTSGSYNEQFF
NA	NA	TRBV27	TRBJ1-4	TGTGCCAGCAGTTTATCAAGGGGCCCTAATGAAAAACTGTTTTTT	CASSLSRGPNEKLFF
NA	NA	TRBV7-2	TRBJ1-1	TGTGCCAGCAGCTTACGGACAATAACGGACACTGAAGCTTTCTTT	CASSLRTITDTEAFF
few	NA	TRBV28	TRBJ1-2	TGTGCCACTCGACCCGTCTACTATGGCTACACCTTC	CATRPVYYGYTF
NA	NA	TRBV30	TRBJ1-2	TGTGCCTGGTTCCAGGGGAGAGACGACTATGGCTACACCTTC	CAWFQGRDDYGYTF
NA	TRBD1	TRBV6-5	TRBJ1-2	TGTGCCAGCAGTGCGGACAGGGAGTTCTATGGCTACACCTTC	CASSADREFYGYTF
NA	NA	TRBV28	TRBJ2-7	TGTGCCAGCAGCCTCCACCAGGTTTCTTCCTACGAGCAGTACTTC	CASSLHQVSSYEQYF
NA	NA	TRBV5-4	TRBJ1-2	TGTGCCAGCAGGGACGCAGGGTGGGATAACTATGGCTACACCTTC	CASRDAGWDNYGYTF
NA	TRBD2	TRBV5-4	TRBJ2-5	TGTGCCAGCAGCCGACTAGCGTCGGTACAAGAGACCCAGTACTTC	CASSRLASVQETQYF
NA	TRBD1	TRBV29-1	TRBJ2-1	TGCAGCGTGGAACAGGGGGCCGGGCAGTTCTTC	CSVEQGAGQFF
NA	NA	TRBV7-9	TRBJ2-3	TGTGCCAGCAGCTTAGGGGGGACAGATACGCAGTATTTT	CASSLGGTDTQYF
few	TRBD1	TRBV11-2	TRBJ1-1	TGTGCCAGCAGCTGGAGGCTGGACAGGGGAACTGAAGCTTTCTTT	CASSWRLDRGTEAFF
NA	NA	TRBV5-1	TRBJ2-2	TGCGCCAGCAGCTTGTCACCTCGGGGAGTCAACACCGGGGAGCTGTTTTTT	CASSLSPRGVNTGELFF
NA	TRBD2	TRBV4-2	TRBJ2-1	TGTGCCAGCAGCCAAGAATTAGCGGGAGGCTACAATGAGCAGTTCTTC	CASSQELAGGYNEQFF
NA	TRBD2	TRBV4-1	TRBJ2-2	TGCGCCAGCAGCCAGGCAGCGGGTGGGACTAGCGGGATTGGGGAGCTGTTTTTT	CASSQAAGGTSGIGELFF
NA	NA	TRBV5-6	TRBJ1-3	TGTGCCAGCAGCTTCCTTCCCTACTCTGGAAACACCATATATTTT	CASSFLPYSGNTIYF
NA	NA	TRBV4-2	TRBJ2-7	TGTGCCTGCAGCCAAGATCCCTCGCTTGGCGAGCAGTACTTC	CACSQDPSLGEQYF
NA	NA	TRBV19	TRBJ1-5	TGTGCCAGCACTAATCCGGGCCGTTATAAGACTTCAGCCCAGCATTTT	CASTNPGRYKTSAQHF
NA	TRBD1	TRBV18	TRBJ1-2	TGTGCCAGCTCCCGTGACAGGGGGATGGAGGGCTACACCTTC	CASSRDRGMEGYTF
NA	TRBD2	TRBV10-3	TRBJ2-3	TGTGCCATCAGTGCGGGAGGGCCAGATACGCAGTATTTT	CAISAGGPDTQYF
NA	NA	TRBV6-1	TRBJ2-5	TGTGCCAGCAGTTCCCGGGTCACCCTTCATCACTTC	CASSSRVTLHHF
NA	NA	TRBV6-4	TRBJ1-3	TGTGCCAGCAGTGACGTTCAGGCTGGAAACACCATATATTTT	CASSDVQAGNTIYF
NA	TRBD2	TRBV18	TRBJ2-7	TGTGCCAGCTCACCGAATGTCACTAGCGGGGAGAACGAGCAGTACTTC	CASSPNVTSGENEQYF
NA	NA	TRBV6-5	TRBJ1-5	TGTGCCAGCAGGTCCCAGGGTAATGGCAATCAGCCCCAGCATTTT	CASRSQGNGNQPQHF
NA	NA	TRBV7-3	TRBJ1-1	TGTGCCAGCAGCCCCCTGGGAGGGGGTAACACTGAAGCTTTCTTT	CASSPLGGGNTEAFF
few	NA	TRBV2	TRBJ1-1	TGTGCCAGCACCCAGAGGGGGGGAGCTTTCTTT	CASTQRGGAFF
NA	TRBD2	TRBV27	TRBJ2-3	TGTGCCAGCAGTTTCCACGGCGGACTAGCGGGAGGCGCAGATACGCAGTATTTT	CASSFHGGLAGGADTQYF
NA	NA	TRBV27	TRBJ2-3	TGTGCCAGCAGAAATCCACATCTTGGCACAGATACGCAGTATTTT	CASRNPHLGTDTQYF
NA	NA	TRBV7-9	TRBJ2-7	TGTGCCAGCAGCTTAGACAGGGGAGGGTGCGAGCAGTACTTC	CASSLDRGGCEQYF
NA	TRBD2	TRBV7-9	TRBJ2-5	TGTGCCAGCAGCCGCGGACTAGCGGGAGGGGGAGAGACCCAGTACTTC	CASSRGLAGGGETQYF
NA	NA	TRBV5-6	TRBJ2-7	TGTGCCAGCAGCTTGTTAGGCCGAACCTACGAGCAGTACTTC	CASSLLGRTYEQYF
NA	NA	TRBV19	TRBJ1-5	TGTGCCAGTAGCTGGGGGAGAGATAGCAATCAGCCCCAGCATTTT	CASSWGRDSNQPQHF
NA	NA	TRBV7-2	TRBJ2-1	TGTGCCAGCAGCCTCCGGTCGGTGTATGAGCAGTTCTTC	CASSLRSVYEQFF
NA	TRBD1	TRBV19	TRBJ2-4	TGTGCCAGTACCCGGGACAGCAAAAACATTCAGTACTTC	CASTRDSKNIQYF
NA	NA	TRBV15	TRBJ2-1	TGTGCCACCATTGGGGACTTCGAGGGCAATGAGCAGTTCTTC	CATIGDFEGNEQFF
NA	NA	TRBV5-1	TRBJ2-2	TGCGCCAGCAGCTCCCCCCGCACAGGGAACACCGGGGAGCTGTTTTTT	CASSSPRTGNTGELFF
NA	NA	TRBV5-1	TRBJ1-1	TGCGCCAGCAGTCTTGACAGGCAAGGTGAAGCTTTCTTT	CASSLDRQGEAFF
NA	NA	TRBV28	TRBJ2-1	TGTGCCAGCCGCCGAGCCCAGCTTGTTTACAATGAGCAGTTCTTC	CASRRAQLVYNEQFF
NA	NA	TRBV27	TRBJ2-7	TGTGCCAGCAGCCCTTACAGGGTGGGCGAGCAGTACTTC	CASSPYRVGEQYF